This record concerns one T cell receptor beta chain sequence. Its antigen target is currently unknown. No much larger clone is present one base from it, and per-base qualities are unavailable. The data were taken from a study of T-cell reconstitution after alpha-beta-depleted transplantation in children listed by TCRdb under 2016. Broadly, across the study: Using TCR repertoire profiling, the study followed T-cell immune reconstitution in a quantitative way in children after TCRalphabeta/CD19-depleted allogeneic hematopoietic cell transplantation.

The germline V gene specifies SGHRS as CDR1 and YFSETQ as CDR2. V is trimmed back by 2 bases and J by 7 bases, and the junction contains 4 bases that no gene match accounts for. The CDR3 runs 14 amino acids, cysteine and phenylalanine included. Only CDR3 DNA remains: 42 bases, in frame from the first base. Receptors were amplified or captured by PCR. Sequenced using an Illumina HiSeq 2500. To normalize quantification of the TCRbeta repertoire, the TCR libraries were built with molecular barcoding that relied on unique molecular identifiers. TCRdb's own reprocessing of the public reads used fastp at Q25 and MiXCR and kept productive beta chains. Under each unique CDR3 protein, matching rows form one entry showing the most common genes and DNA. Within this sample are almost 600,000 distinct CDR3 sequences, with over 25% of them counted one time only. The ten largest account for about a third of the sample.

General study outcomes and caveats: The frequencies of hyperexpanded clones fell over the following months, and after one year, T-cell counts and TCRbeta diversity were mostly attributed to newly produced T cells. About two months after transplant, the apparently early recovery of alphabetaT-cell counts reportedly depended on just several hundred clones that had expanded rapidly and came from non-depleted graft cells. In some patients, high TCRbeta diversity at day 60 was attributed to recipient T cells and intrathymic progenitors that had survived conditioning.

The treatment or condition label here, explained by the study, means: allogeneic hematopoietic cell transplantation with graft depleted of TCRalphabeta T cells and CD19 B cells. Transplant recipients were children who received TCRalphabeta/CD19-depleted allogeneic hematopoietic cell grafts. The chain is made from TRBV5-1 and TRBJ2-1; TRBD1 fits 9 bases in the junction. The sample was PBMCs, taken before TCRalphabeta/CD19-depleted stem cell transplant. This receptor was obtained from a boy under two years old with Wiskott-Aldrich syndrome, due to receive a stem cell transplant. The DNA reads as follows: TGCGCCAGCAGCTTCTACAGGGGGCGGAATGAGCAGTTCTTC. Its product reads: CASSFYRGRNEQFF.